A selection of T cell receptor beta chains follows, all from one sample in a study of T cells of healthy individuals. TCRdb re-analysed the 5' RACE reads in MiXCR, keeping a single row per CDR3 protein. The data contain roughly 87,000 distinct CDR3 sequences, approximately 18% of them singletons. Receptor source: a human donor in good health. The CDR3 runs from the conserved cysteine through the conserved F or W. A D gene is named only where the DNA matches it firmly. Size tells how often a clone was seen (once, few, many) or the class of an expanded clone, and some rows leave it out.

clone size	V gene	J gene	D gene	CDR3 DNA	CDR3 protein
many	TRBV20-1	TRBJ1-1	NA	TGCAGTGCAAAACAGGGTGGGACTGAAGCTTTCTTT	CSAKQGGTEAFF
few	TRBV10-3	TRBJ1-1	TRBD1	TGTGCCATCAGTCCTGGGACAGGGGGCTTGGGCACTGAAGCTTTCTTT	CAISPGTGGLGTEAFF
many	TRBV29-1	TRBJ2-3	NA	TGCAGCGTTGAGTTAAGGGGGACAGATACGCAGTATTTT	CSVELRGTDTQYF
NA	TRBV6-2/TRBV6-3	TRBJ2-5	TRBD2	TGTGCCAGCAGTTACGGGCGGGAGGGCCTGAAAGAGACCCAGTACTTC	CASSYGREGLKETQYF
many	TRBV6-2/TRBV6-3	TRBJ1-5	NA	TGTGCCAGCAGACCAGCGGGGGCCGGCAATCAGCCCCAGCATTTT	CASRPAGAGNQPQHF
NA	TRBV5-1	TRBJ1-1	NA	TGCGCCAGCAGCTTGGGCAGGGTCACTGAAGCTTTCTTT	CASSLGRVTEAFF
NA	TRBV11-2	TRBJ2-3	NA	TGTGCCAGCAGCTTATTTTCTTTATCGGCCCCAGATACGCAGTATTTT	CASSLFSLSAPDTQYF
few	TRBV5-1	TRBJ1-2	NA	TGCGCCAGCAGCTTGTCAGCACAGGGAGATGGCTACACCTTC	CASSLSAQGDGYTF
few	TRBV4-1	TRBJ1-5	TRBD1	TGCGCCAGCAGCCAAGATCAGGGACAGGGGTATCAGCCCCAGCATTTT	CASSQDQGQGYQPQHF
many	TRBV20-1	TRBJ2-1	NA	TGCAGTGCTAGTGGCCAGATCTCCTACAATGAGCAGTTCTTC	CSASGQISYNEQFF
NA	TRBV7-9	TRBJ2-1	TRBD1	TGTGCCAGCAGCCCCGGGACAGGGTCGGGAAATGAGCAGTTCTTC	CASSPGTGSGNEQFF
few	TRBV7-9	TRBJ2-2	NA	TGTGCCAGCAGCTCTACACCAAACACCGGGGAGCTGTTTTTT	CASSSTPNTGELFF
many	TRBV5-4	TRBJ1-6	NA	TGTGCCAGCAGCTTAACAAAAGCGGGGGTCTCTAATTCACCCCTCCACTTT	CASSLTKAGVSNSPLHF
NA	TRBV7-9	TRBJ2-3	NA	TGTGCCAGCAGCTTAGTAGGCCTAGCTTCAGATACGCAGTATTTT	CASSLVGLASDTQYF
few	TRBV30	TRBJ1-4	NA	TGTGCCTGGAGGAGGGCAACTAATGAAAAACTGTTTTTT	CAWRRATNEKLFF
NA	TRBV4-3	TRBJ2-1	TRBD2	TGCGCCAGCAGCCAGGTAGCGGGAGAGGGTGTGCAGTTCTTC	CASSQVAGEGVQFF
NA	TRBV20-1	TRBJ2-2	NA	TGCAGTGCTCAAACCGGAACGGGTAACACCGGGGAGCTGTTTTTT	CSAQTGTGNTGELFF
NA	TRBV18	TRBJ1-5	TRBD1	TGTGCCAGCTCACCCGACAGGGATTATCAGCCCCAGCATTTT	CASSPDRDYQPQHF
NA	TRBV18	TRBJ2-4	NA	TGTGCCAGCTCACCAAGTGGAGCCGCCAAAAACATTCAGTACTTC	CASSPSGAAKNIQYF
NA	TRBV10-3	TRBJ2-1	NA	TGTGCCATCTCCAGGGGGGGCGACAACAATGAGCAGTTCTTC	CAISRGGDNNEQFF
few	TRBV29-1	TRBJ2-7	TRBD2	TGCAGCGTTGAAGATCCCGACAGTTTTCGGGGGGACGAGCAGTACTTC	CSVEDPDSFRGDEQYF
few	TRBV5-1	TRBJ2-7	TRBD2	TGCGCCAGCAGCACAACTAGCGGGGCCTACGAGCAGTACTTC	CASSTTSGAYEQYF
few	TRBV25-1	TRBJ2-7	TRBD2	TGTGCCAGCATGCGGGAGCCCTCCTACGAGCAGTACTTC	CASMREPSYEQYF
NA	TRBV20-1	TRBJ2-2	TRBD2	TGCAGTGCTAATTTTGGCGGGAGGGCGAGCGGGGAGCTGTTTTTT	CSANFGGRASGELFF
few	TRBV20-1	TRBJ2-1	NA	TGCAGTGCTAGGACCCGGGACACGGATCGGGAGCAGTTCTTC	CSARTRDTDREQFF
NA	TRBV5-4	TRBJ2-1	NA	TGTGCCAGCAGCTTTACGAGTATCTCCTACAATGAGCAGTTCTTC	CASSFTSISYNEQFF
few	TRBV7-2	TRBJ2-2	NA	TGTGCCAGCAGCCGGACAGTCACCGGGGAGCTGTTTTTT	CASSRTVTGELFF
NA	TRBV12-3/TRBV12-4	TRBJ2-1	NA	TGTGCCAGCAAGGGGACCCCTTATAAACGGTTCTTC	CASKGTPYKRFF
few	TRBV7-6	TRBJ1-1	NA	TGTGCCAGCAGCGGGGCGGGGAACACTGAAGCTTTCTTT	CASSGAGNTEAFF
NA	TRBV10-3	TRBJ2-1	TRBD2	TGTGCCATCAGACATGGTATAGGGACTAGCGGGGACAATGAGCAGTTCTTC	CAIRHGIGTSGDNEQFF
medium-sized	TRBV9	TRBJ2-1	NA	TGTGCCAGCAGCGTAGAAGCCCCCGGGGGAGCCTACAATGAGCAGTTCTTC	CASSVEAPGGAYNEQFF
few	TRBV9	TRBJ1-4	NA	TGTGCCAGCAGCTCCCTAAGAGGTGGCAATGAAAAACTGTTTTTT	CASSSLRGGNEKLFF
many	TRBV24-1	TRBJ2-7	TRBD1	TGTGCCACCAGTGATCCGGGACAGCAGTACGAGCAGTACTTC	CATSDPGQQYEQYF
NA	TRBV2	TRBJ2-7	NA	TGTGCCAGCAGGGGAGAGGGGGGGTACTACGAGCAGTACTTC	CASRGEGGYYEQYF
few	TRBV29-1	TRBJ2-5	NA	TGCAGCGTTGAAAGTCAGGCCAATCAAGAGACCCAGTACTTC	CSVESQANQETQYF
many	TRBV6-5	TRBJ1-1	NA	TGTGCCAGCAGTTCTTTGGGGCCGCCGAACACTGAAGCTTTCTTT	CASSSLGPPNTEAFF
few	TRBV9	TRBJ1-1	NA	TGTGCCAGCAGCGCGTTTCCCGATGAAGCTTTCTTT	CASSAFPDEAFF
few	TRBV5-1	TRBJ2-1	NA	TGCGCCAGCAGCCCGACTAGGCTGAATGAGCAGTTCTTC	CASSPTRLNEQFF
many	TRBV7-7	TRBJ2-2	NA	TGTGCCAGCAGCTTAGGAGGGGGGAACACCGGGGAGCTGTTTTTT	CASSLGGGNTGELFF
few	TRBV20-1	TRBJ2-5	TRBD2	TGCAGTGCTAGAGAAGGACTAGCGGGAGGGAGTCAAGAGACCCAGTACTTC	CSAREGLAGGSQETQYF
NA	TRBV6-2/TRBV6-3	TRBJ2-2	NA	TGTGCCAGCAGTAAGACAAAGAACACCGGGGAGCTGTTTTTT	CASSKTKNTGELFF
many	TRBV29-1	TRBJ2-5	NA	TGCAGCGTTGAGATACAGGGCCCGGGGGAGACCCAGTACTTC	CSVEIQGPGETQYF
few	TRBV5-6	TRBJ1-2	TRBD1	TGTGCCAGCAGCCCGACAGGGCTGGGCTATGGCTACACCTTC	CASSPTGLGYGYTF
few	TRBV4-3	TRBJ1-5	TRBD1	TGCGCCAGCAGCCAAGATGAGGGACAGGGCTATCAGCCCCAGCATTTT	CASSQDEGQGYQPQHF
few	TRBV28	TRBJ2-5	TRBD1	TGTGCCAGCAGTTTGGGACAGAAGTCCCTTCAAGAGACCCAGTACTTC	CASSLGQKSLQETQYF
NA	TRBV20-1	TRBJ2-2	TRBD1	TGCAGTGCTGGTCGTCCGCAGGGGGTGACCGGGGAGCTGTTTTTT	CSAGRPQGVTGELFF
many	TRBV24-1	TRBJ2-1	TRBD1	TGTGCCACCAGTGATCGGAGACAGGGGCACGAGCAGTTCTTC	CATSDRRQGHEQFF
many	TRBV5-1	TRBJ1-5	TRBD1	TGCGCCAGCAGCCCCGGACAGGGCGGTCAGCCCCAGCATTTT	CASSPGQGGQPQHF
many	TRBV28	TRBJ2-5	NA	TGTGCCAGCAGTTTTTGGGACTTCAGGGCCTCCACGGAGCAAGAGACCCAGTACTTC	CASSFWDFRASTEQETQYF
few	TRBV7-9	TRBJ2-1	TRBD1	TGTGCCAGCAGCTTAGGGGGGACAGCGTGGAGGGAGCAGTTCTTC	CASSLGGTAWREQFF
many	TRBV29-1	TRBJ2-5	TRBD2	TGCAGCCTATCTAGCGGGTCAGAGACCCAGTACTTC	CSLSSGSETQYF
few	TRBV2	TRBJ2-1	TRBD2	TGTGCCAGCAGTACCCCACTGCGGGGGGGTAATGAGCAGTTCTTC	CASSTPLRGGNEQFF
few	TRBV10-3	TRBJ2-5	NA	TGTGCCATCAGTGAGGCTAACCAAGAGACCCAGTACTTC	CAISEANQETQYF
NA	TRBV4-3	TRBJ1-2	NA	TGCGCCAGCAGCCAAGATGGGGCGACCTATGGCTACACCTTC	CASSQDGATYGYTF
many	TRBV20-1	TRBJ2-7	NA	TGCAGTGCTAGCCCCACGGGGACACTTATAGAGCAGTACTTC	CSASPTGTLIEQYF